This TCR beta chain was captured by sequencing in a study of blood T cell repertoires in COVID-19 (TCRdb year 2020). About the full investigation: For ImmuneRACE Cohort 3, a participant was defined as recovered based on two consecutive negative NP/OP PCR tests, clearance by a healthcare professional, or resolution of symptoms. Samples from collaborators originated in the United States, Italy and Spain and spanned both the acute and convalescent phases of COVID-19. The material from the prospective study consisted of cDNA or gDNA derived from T cells, B-cell-depleted T cells, or PBMCs. Deeply sampled blood TCRbeta repertoires from subjects exposed to, actively infected with, or recovered from COVID-19 were included in the dataset. The repertoires were released in a freely available public database intended as a resource for research on the immune response to SARS-CoV-2. The samples were drawn from two sources: the first 160 participants of the ongoing ImmuneRACE study, and over 950 subjects contributed by 6 global collaborators. The sample metadata nearly always contained a de-identified subject ID, COVID-19 status, age in years and sex. HLA class I and class II types, where available, came from metadata supplied by the sample provider rather than from assay-based typing. The study at large found these results: The amount of clinical and demographic metadata varied by source and participant and was provided uncurated.

Deletion took 0 bases off V and 1 base off J, with a span of 7 bases between the germline ends. The CDR3 starts with the cysteine, ends with the phenylalanine, and has 15 residues. The entry retains the CDR3 DNA only, 45 bases that are in frame from base 1. Taken from the germline V gene (reference sequence), the CDR1 and CDR2 loops are GTSNPN and SVGIG. TCRbeta CDR3 regions were amplified from genomic DNA by means of the immunoSEQ Assay, a bias-controlled multiplex PCR. The paper's data handling went like this. Nucleated cell counts per sample were estimated from amplification of reference gene primers within the assay. To quantify the absolute abundance of each unique TCRbeta CDR3 rearrangement, sequence reads were collapsed and filtered. Productive Simpson clonality was computed per sample as the square root of Simpson's diversity index over productive rearrangements. The table comes from immuneACCESS by way of TCRdb, which keeps in-frame sequences with V and J called. Part of the clones is missing from these tables; in studies checked, under half for an unresolved V gene and the rest for unknown reasons. V and J calls and clone size are those listed in that table; D and trimming were worked out from the DNA. Within this sample are fewer than 200,000 clones, with 86% of them counted one time only. The leading ten clones occupy 20% to 25% of the sample.

Participants in the prospective study were aged roughly 18 to 89 years, lived in more than 20 United States geographic areas, and enrolled through a virtual design. In the prospective study, participants were assigned to cohorts based on the clinical history participants reported in a screening survey and a study questionnaire. In the prospective study, whole blood, serum and a nasopharyngeal or oropharyngeal swab were collected from each participant by mobile phlebotomists. Over an approximately 2-month period, participants in the prospective study had the option of providing additional blood draws and questionnaires. Blood samples from the prospective study were shipped frozen or at room temperature prior to DNA extraction. This clone was seen just once. The antigen it binds to is not known. Per-base qualities were not stored, and no clone one base away is much larger. At the DNA level, this CDR3 is encoded by other sequences in the same sample as well.

This chain joins TRBV30 to TRBJ1-6; perhaps TRBD1 is the D gene, with 5 bases matching. The TCR sequence derives from a middle-aged woman in a cohort exposed to, infected with or recovered from COVID-19 (not recorded which). Material: PBMCs or T cells enriched from blood (not recorded which). CDR3 reads: CAWSVRGSYNSPLHF. The DNA sequence is as follows: TGTGCCTGGAGTGTACGGGGGTCCTATAATTCACCCCTCCACTTT.